One and the same sample provided the 20 T cell receptor beta chains below, sequenced in a study of OX40 agonist ivuxolimab in advanced cancers. Sequencing was performed with immunoSEQ multiplex PCR; in TCRdb, only in-frame clones are kept and a portion is missing. The profile shows around 15,000 clones, about three quarters of them singletons. The material was CD4+ or CD8+ T cells sorted from blood, obtained in a trial of the OX40 agonist ivuxolimab. These receptors were taken from an adult with an advanced solid tumor such as melanoma, head and neck, liver or kidney cancer.

The gene calls are TRBV9 and TRBJ2-1; D might be TRBD1 or TRBD2, each matching 7 bases. Per the germline V gene, CDR1 is SGDLS and CDR2 is YYNGEE. Trimming stripped 4 bases from V and 3 bases from J, with 20 bases between. The CDR3 loop spans 17 amino acids. CDR3 DNA sequence: TGTGCCAGCAGCCCCAGGGGGGGGGTAGGTGGCTACAATGAGCAGTTCTTC. Translation gives CASSPRGGVGGYNEQFF.

The chain couples TRBV9 to TRBJ2-7; D not certain. This CDR3 spans 13 amino acids. Germline-derived CDR1 and CDR2 are SGDLS and YYNGEE. V was cut by 0 bases and J by 5 bases, with 9 bases left in between. CDR3 amino acids: CASSVGSRNEQYF. In nucleotides, the CDR3 is TGTGCCAGCAGCGTAGGTTCCCGCAACGAGCAGTACTTC.

V gene TRBV29-1 combines with J gene TRBJ1-1; D is possibly TRBD1 (6 bases). This CDR3 spans 12 amino acids. Germline V gene lookup returns CDR1 SQVTM and CDR2 ANQGSEA. V lost 7 bases to trimming and J lost 3 bases, with 12 bases between them. This chain's CDR3 is CSGGGGDTEAFF. CDR3 nucleotide sequence: TGCAGCGGAGGGGGAGGGGACACTGAAGCTTTCTTT.

As DNA, the CDR3 is TGTGCCAGCAGCCAGGGACAGGGGGCGTCGGGGACTGAAGCTTTCTTT. Protein sequence: CASSQGQGASGTEAFF. This chain uses TRBV7-9 with TRBJ1-1; 12 bases map to TRBD1. Germline trimming cut 5 bases from V and 5 bases from J; bases unmatched to any gene: 9. Germline values: CDR1 SEHNR, CDR2 FQNEAQ (reference sequence). The CDR3 sequence is 16 residues long.

This clone was detected a few times. The rearrangement uses TRBV27 and TRBJ1-5; the match to TRBD1 covers 8 bases. J lost 4 bases, V lost 6 bases, and 5 bases had no gene match. Germline lookup yields CDR1 MNHEY and CDR2 SMNVEV (reference sequence). The CDR3 is 14 residues long. CDR3 loop: CASRPGTGNQPQHF. The CDR3 region has the DNA TGTGCCAGCAGACCTGGGACAGGTAATCAGCCCCAGCATTTT.

J is TRBJ2-3 and V is TRBV6-5, with 10 bases matching TRBD2. Germline CDR1 and CDR2: MNHEY and SVGAGI. V shed 6 bases and J 5 bases; nucleotides not matched to a gene: 5. The CDR3 extends over 14 amino acids. Written as DNA, the CDR3 is TGTGCCAGCAGCTCAAGCGGGGGGGGAGATACGCAGTATTTT. This gives the protein CASSSSGGGDTQYF.

The chain employs TRBV5-6 and TRBJ2-7; D remains ambiguous. The length of the CDR3 is 16 residues. Germline CDR1 and CDR2: SGHDT and YYEEEE. Trimming left V 3 bases short and J 5 bases short, with 21 bases between. Here the CDR3 reads CASSSLKYSATHEQYF. In nucleotides, the CDR3 is TGTGCCAGCAGCTCTCTCAAGTACTCCGCTACCCACGAGCAGTACTTC. Drawing the rest from reference TRBV5-6 and TRBJ2-7, the complete variable domain is DAGVTQSPTHLIKTRGQQVTLRCSPKSGHDTVSWYQQALGQGPQFIFQYYEEEERQRGNFPDRFSGHQFPNYSSELNVNALLLGDSALYLCASSSLKYSATHEQYFGPGTRLTVT.

The J gene is TRBJ1-4, the V gene TRBV4-3, with D maybe TRBD1 (6 bases). Trimming pared 0 bases from V and 5 bases from J, leaving 16 bases between. The germline V gene encodes CDR1 LGHNA and CDR2 YSLEER. There are 17 residues in the CDR3. CDR3 in DNA: TGCGCCAGCAGCCAAGATAGGGGGAAGGGACTAAATGAAAAACTGTTTTTT. It codes for CASSQDRGKGLNEKLFF.

The chain couples TRBV4-2 to TRBJ1-1, with a tentative D call TRBD1 (5 bases). The germline gives CDR1 LGHNA, CDR2 YNFKEQ. This CDR3 region has 16 residues. The V and J ends lost 3 bases and 5 bases respectively, with 19 bases between them. The CDR3 DNA sequence: TGTGCCAGCAGCCAGCAGCACGGCGCAGGGATGACTGAAGCTTTCTTT. The encoded protein is CASSQQHGAGMTEAFF.

CDR3 loop: CASSETGVYELFF. For the CDR3, the DNA is TGTGCCAGCAGCGAGACAGGGGTTTACGAACTGTTTTTT. This chain uses TRBV2 with TRBJ1-4; TRBD1 matches 8 bases. J lost 12 bases, V lost 6 bases, and 9 bases had no gene match. The CDR3 runs 13 residues. From germline, CDR1 is SNHLY and CDR2 FYNNEI.

In regard to this clone: This likely came from a read error, as a far larger clone is one base away. The chain has TRBV29-1 and TRBJ1-1; the D is unclear. CDR1 and CDR2 from the germline V gene are SQVTM and ANQGSEA. The length of the CDR3 is 14 residues. DNA for the CDR3: TGCAGCGTTGACTTTTCCGGTTTCAACACTGGAGCTTTCTTT. It is translated as CSVDFSGFNTGAFF.

The rearrangement uses TRBV7-3 and TRBJ2-5; 7 nucleotides line up with TRBD2. The CDR3 is made up of 14 amino acids. Trimming removed 3 bases from V and 4 bases from J; junction bases left unmatched: 5. Per the germline V gene, CDR1 is SGHTA and CDR2 is FQGTGA. The DNA of the CDR3 is TGTGCCAGCAGCTTGGGGGGGTTTGGAGAGACCCAGTACTTC. Its protein product is CASSLGGFGETQYF.

The rearrangement uses TRBV7-6 and TRBJ2-1, with TRBD1 as a possible D gene (5 bases). CDR1 and CDR2 (germline): SGHVS, FNYEAQ. The CDR3 loop spans 16 amino acids. The V gene lost 3 bases and the J gene lost 0 bases, with 12 bases spanning the gap. CDR3 amino acids: CASSFPLDSSYNEQFF. The CDR3 DNA reads TGTGCCAGCAGCTTTCCACTCGACAGCTCCTACAATGAGCAGTTCTTC.

This clone was detected a few times. This chain links TRBV28 with TRBJ1-5, with D tentatively TRBD1 (6 bases). The CDR3 is 14 residues long. V was pared by 6 bases and J by 2 bases, with 11 bases between. In germline, CDR1 is MDHEN, CDR2 SYDVKM. The CDR3 loop is CASSLRGGNQPQHF. For the CDR3, the DNA is TGTGCCAGCAGCCTCAGGGGCGGCAATCAGCCCCAGCATTTT.

The chain links TRBV4-3 to TRBJ2-2; 10 bases agree with TRBD1. V dropped 3 bases and J dropped 6; count of bases not matched to a gene: 1. The CDR3 is made up of 14 amino acids. CDR1 and CDR2 (germline): LGHNA, YSLEER. Written as DNA, the CDR3 is TGCGCCAGCAGCCACGGGACAGGGGCCGGGGAGCTGTTTTTT. Translated, it gives CASSHGTGAGELFF.

This chain connects TRBV6-5 to TRBJ2-1; D is unresolved. The CDR3 covers 14 residues. Germline CDR1 reads MNHEY; CDR2 reads SVGAGI. Trimming left V 2 bases short and J 8 bases short, with 13 bases between. CDR3 bases: TGTGCCAGCAGTTACAGTCCTCTCGGAGATGAGCAGTTCTTC. Its translation is CASSYSPLGDEQFF.

This rearrangement joins TRBV9 to TRBJ2-7; 7 nucleotides match TRBD2. CDR1 SGDLS and CDR2 YYNGEE come from the germline V gene. CDR3 size: 14 residues. The trim removed 2 bases at V and 2 bases at J, leaving 4 bases unmatched. The CDR3 DNA follows: TGTGCCAGCAGCGTCAGCGGGGCCGCCTACGAGCAGTACTTC. It specifies CASSVSGAAYEQYF.

The V gene is TRBV6-5, the J gene TRBJ2-1, with D tentatively TRBD1 (6 bases). Between the trimmed V and J ends, which lost 2 bases and 9 bases, there was a span of 20 bases. The CDR3 is made up of 16 amino acids. CDR1 is MNHEY and CDR2 is SVGAGI in the germline V gene. This CDR3 reads CASSYRHGQLDGEQFF. In DNA form, the CDR3 reads TGTGCCAGCAGTTACCGCCACGGACAGCTGGACGGTGAGCAGTTCTTC.

In DNA, the CDR3 is TGCGCCAGCAGCCAAGAAGGTCAGGGGATTCAGCCCCAGCATTTT. Translating gives CASSQEGQGIQPQHF. The chain uses TRBV4-1 and TRBJ1-5; weak D call: TRBD1 (6 bases). Deletions cut 0 bases from V and 6 bases from J, with 12 bases between. The CDR3 length is 15 residues. CDR1 MGHRA and CDR2 YSYEKL come from the germline V gene.

This chain joins TRBV19 and TRBJ1-5; perhaps TRBD1 as D (5 bases). The CDR3 is 14 amino acids. The germline CDR1 and CDR2 sequences are LNHDA and SQIVND (reference sequence). The V end was cut by 5 bases, the J end by 5 bases, with 13 bases between. The CDR3 DNA reads as TGTGCCAGTAGTTGGTCGCAGGGTGATCAGCCCCAGCATTTT. The encoded protein is CASSWSQGDQPQHF. The full variable domain, with the rest looked up from reference TRBV19 and TRBJ1-5, is DGGITQSPKYLFRKEGQNVTLSCEQNLNHDAMYWYRQDPGQGLRLIYYSQIVNDFQKGDIAEGYSVSREKKESFPLTVTSAQKNPTAFYLCASSWSQGDQPQHFGDGTRLSIL.